This T cell receptor (beta chain) was found in a study of prognosis after radiotherapy for stage I lung cancer listed by TCRdb under 2021. Study-level background: Between early 2018 and early 2019, fewer than 20 stage I NSCLC patients were enrolled in Nanjing, China. The study included roughly 13 patients with newly diagnosed primary stage I lung tumors and roughly 5 with oligometastatic NSCLC after surgical resection of the primary tumor. Every patient was regarded as medically inoperable, because of comorbidities in about a dozen cases and refusal of surgery in roughly 7 cases. The cohort included about a dozen men and 5 or 6 women, with a median age of approximately 74 years and a range of about 53 to 95 years. Squamous cell carcinoma histology was identified in several patients, and adenocarcinoma histology was identified in about a dozen patients. Image-guided IMRT or VMAT was used to deliver SBRT in 3 to 5 fractions at a biologically effective dose of at least 100 Gy. In every patient, SBRT was given without any concurrent therapy. After SBRT, distant metastases developed in about 20% of the 19 patients at a median of approximately seven months, while the remaining 15 patients had no significant progression. The study profiled peripheral blood TCR beta repertoires from stage I NSCLC patients before and after stereotactic body radiotherapy and related them to distant failure. A total of approximately 40 blood samples from approximately 20 patients were sequenced, with one sample obtained before and one obtained after SBRT for each patient.

Comments on this clonotype: Its antigen specificity is not known. No per-base quality is available; no much larger clone lies one base away.

Summary of the overall study and its limitations: Post-SBRT Shannon entropy and its change from baseline were lower in patients who developed distant metastases; baseline Shannon entropy was not associated with metastases. After SBRT, the number of unique TCR clones decreased (median around 10,000 before versus several thousand after; Wilcoxon paired P=0.011). Tumor specificity of expanded TCR clones was not determined. The study was limited by its small cohort and short follow-up, and the findings require independent validation. No adjustment for multiple comparisons was applied to any of the reported P values. Differences in TRBV and TRBJ usage frequencies by metastasis status were reportedly observed in two V genes at baseline and in 8 to 10 V and two J genes after SBRT.

Two rounds of multiplex PCR were used to amplify the TCR beta CDR3 region from genomic DNA. In the first PCR round, primers specific to each TRBV and TRBJ gene were used, and the primer sequences were filed in Chinese patent CN105087789A. Universal primers were used in the second PCR round. The Roche High Pure PCR Template Preparation Kit was used to extract genomic DNA from frozen PBMCs. Paired-end sequencing with 151 bp reads was performed on the libraries using an Illumina HiSeq 3000. For the original study's pipeline: CutAdapt was used to remove raw reads lacking the multiplex PCR primer sequences. Using PEAR, the high-quality paired reads were merged into contigs. TRB V, D and J gene segments were assigned to each contig with MiXCR by alignment to reference sequences. To remove sequencing errors, CDR3 sequences were clustered according to base quality and sequence similarity. Shannon entropy normalized by the natural log of productive TCR sequence number was used as the measure of diversity. Clonality was defined as one minus Shannon entropy divided by the natural log of the number of unique clonotypes. Progression-free survival cut-offs for repertoire metrics were chosen using the Youden index of ROC curves, with analyses run in R 3.5.3. TCRdb took the public reads, trimmed them with fastp at Q25, ran MiXCR for clone calling and kept in-frame beta chains. One record per CDR3 amino acid sequence lists the most common genes and DNA. What appears here as the V and J calls and clone size reflects TCRdb's work, not the paper's. This sample lists tens of thousands of distinct CDR3 sequences; roughly 39% were detected once. The ten largest clones add up to approximately 54% of the sample.

Deletion took 3 bases off V and 5 bases off J, with a span of 16 bases between the germline ends. Per the germline V gene (reference sequence), LNHDA is the CDR1 and SQIVND is the CDR2. The CDR3 has 15 amino acids, counting the end cysteine and phenylalanine. The DNA shown is the 45-base CDR3, in frame from base 1. A history of other malignancies or of prior chemotherapy or radiotherapy was absent in all patients, and node-negative disease was shown on CT and PET/CT in all patients. At each of two time points, about 6 milliliters of peripheral venous blood were collected in EDTA tubes. Ficoll-Paque Plus density-gradient centrifugation was used to isolate PBMCs. Right after collection, samples were placed at -80 degrees C and kept there until analysis.

The receptor chain draws on TRBV19 and TRBJ1-2, with TRBD1 tentatively as D gene (5 bases match). The material was PBMCs, obtained before or after stereotactic body radiation therapy (not recorded which). The TCR was taken from a donor of 50 years or more with non-small cell lung cancer. The CDR3 corresponds to CASSMTLSQGYGYTF. The nucleotide sequence reads TGTGCCAGTAGTATGACACTATCCCAGGGTTATGGCTACACCTTC.